These 31 T cell receptor beta chains were sequenced from one sample in a study of CD8 T cells in Susac syndrome. Random hexamers primed reverse transcription of about 0.45 to 1 ug RNA. TCRdb reanalysed the immunoSEQ multiplex PCR reads using MiXCR and keeps one entry per CDR3 protein. The sample yields around 140,000 distinct CDR3 sequences, more than 85% seen once. Source material: CD4+ T cells from PBMCs. These receptors all stem from a human donor with Susac syndrome.

The CDR3 sequence is CASSLGTHMAYEQYF. CDR3 sequence (DNA): TGTGCCAGCAGCTTAGGGACCCACATGGCCTACGAGCAGTACTTC. The chain recombines TRBV7-9 with TRBJ2-7; no clear D gene. Trimming took 1 base from V and 2 from J, leaving 12 bases between them. Looked up from germline, CDR1 is SEHNR and CDR2 is FQNEAQ (reference sequence). The CDR3 length is 15 residues.

This chain joins TRBV7-2 and TRBJ2-1; D gene ambiguous. CDR1 is SGHTA and CDR2 is FQGNSA in the germline V gene. There are 12 residues in the CDR3. V was shortened by 0 bases and J by 9 bases, with 6 bases between the two germline ends. The CDR3 nucleotides read TGTGCCAGCAGCTTAGCAGCCGTTGAGCAGTTCTTC. It encodes CASSLAAVEQFF.

V is TRBV20-1 and J is TRBJ2-1; D possibly uses TRBD1 or TRBD2 (5 bases each). The length of the CDR3 is 15 residues. CDR1 is DFQATT, CDR2 SNEGSKA, per germline (reference sequence). V lost 3 bases to trimming and J lost 2 bases, with 14 bases between them. The DNA for the CDR3 is TGCAGTGCTAGGAAGGGGACGGATACCTACAATGAGCAGTTCTTC. Protein sequence: CSARKGTDTYNEQFF.

The genes are TRBV30 and TRBJ1-5, with TRBD1 matching over 8 bases. Germline loops: CDR1 GTSNPN, CDR2 SVGIG (reference sequence). J was trimmed by 4 bases and V by 1 base; bases with no gene match: 9. The CDR3 has 16 amino acids. In DNA, the CDR3 is TGTGCCTGGAGTGAGAGGAGCGGGACAGGAAATCAGCCCCAGCATTTT. Protein product: CAWSERSGTGNQPQHF.

This chain joins TRBV11-2 and TRBJ2-1; no firm D call. Germline V gene data show CDR1 as SGHAT and CDR2 as FQNNGV. The germline V and J ends were trimmed by 5 bases and 9 bases, with 11 bases remaining between them. The CDR3 consists of 12 residues. The CDR3 loop is CASSHERGEQFF. CDR3 coding DNA: TGTGCCAGCAGCCACGAAAGAGGTGAGCAGTTCTTC.

The chain employs TRBV3-1 and TRBJ1-2; maybe TRBD1 (5 bases). Germline V lookup: CDR1 LGHDT, CDR2 YNNKEL (reference sequence). CDR3 size: 12 residues. Trimming took 5 bases from V and 4 from J, leaving 8 bases between them. CDR3 region: CASSAGTYGYTF. CDR3 DNA: TGTGCCAGCAGCGCCGGGACCTATGGCTACACCTTC.

This chain connects TRBV9 to TRBJ1-1, with a tentative D call TRBD1 (5 bases). Germline V CDR1 and CDR2: SGDLS, YYNGEE. V lost 3 bases and J lost 3, with 12 bases in between. CDR3 length: 14 amino acids. Written as DNA, the CDR3 is TGTGCCAGCAGCGGACGGGGACTCGACACTGAAGCTTTCTTT. Encoded protein: CASSGRGLDTEAFF.

The chain combines TRBV10-1 with TRBJ2-7, with TRBD1 as a possible D gene (6 bases). The germline CDR1 and CDR2 sequences are WNHNN and SYGVQD (reference sequence). The length of the CDR3 is 14 residues. The V end lost 5 bases, the J end lost 4 bases, and 15 bases lay between the germline ends. The CDR3 reads CASSPGTSQYEQYF. CDR3 coding DNA: TGCGCCAGCAGTCCAGGGACATCTCAATACGAGCAGTACTTC.

This chain joins TRBV30 and TRBJ1-2; D is uncertain. The V gene lost 0 bases and the J gene lost 0 bases, with 5 bases spanning the gap. From germline, CDR1 is GTSNPN and CDR2 SVGIG (reference sequence). The CDR3 is made up of 13 amino acids. CDR3 sequence (DNA): TGTGCCTGGAGTGTTCAGTCTAACTATGGCTACACCTTC. Its translation: CAWSVQSNYGYTF. Drawing the rest from reference TRBV30 and TRBJ1-2, the complete variable domain is SQTIHQWPATLVQPVGSPLSLECTVEGTSNPNLYWYRQAAGRGLQLLFYSVGIGQISSEVPQNLSASRPQDRQFILSSKKLLLSDSGFYLCAWSVQSNYGYTFGSGTRLTVV.

The chain combines TRBV28 with TRBJ1-1; D is undetermined. V was shortened by 5 bases and J by 0 bases, with 1 base between the two germline ends. The CDR3 consists of 11 residues. Per germline, CDR1 MDHEN and CDR2 SYDVKM. The CDR3 bases are TGTGCCAGCAGTATGAACACTGAAGCTTTCTTT. It encodes CASSMNTEAFF.

This sequence joins TRBV7-3 and TRBJ2-5; D is unclear. Germline assignment: CDR1 SGHTA and CDR2 FQGTGA. The CDR3 spans 17 residues. The germline V and J ends were trimmed by 2 bases and 7 bases, with 23 bases remaining between them. This CDR3 reads CASSLFGEPQVVVTQYF. In DNA form, the CDR3 reads TGTGCCAGCAGCTTATTTGGCGAACCGCAGGTCGTGGTGACCCAGTACTTC.

The chain is built from TRBV3-1 and TRBJ2-7; 14 bases line up with TRBD2. J lost 5 bases, V lost 3 bases, and 3 bases had no gene match. The V gene's germline CDR1 is LGHDT and CDR2 YNNKEL (reference sequence). The CDR3 has 15 residues. This chain's CDR3 is CASSHRGLAGDEQYF. For the CDR3, the DNA is TGTGCCAGCAGCCACAGGGGACTAGCGGGAGACGAGCAGTACTTC.

The rearrangement uses TRBV20-1 and TRBJ2-2; no clear D. The germline V and J ends were trimmed by 1 base and 4 bases, with 10 bases remaining between them. The CDR3 sequence is 14 residues long. The germline V gene has CDR1 DFQATT and CDR2 SNEGSKA (reference sequence). The CDR3 region has the DNA TGCAGTGCTAGAGCGGTAGAAACCACCGGGGAGCTGTTTTTT. Its translation: CSARAVETTGELFF.

The chain links TRBV30 to TRBJ2-5; 8 bases line up with TRBD1. This CDR3 has 16 amino acids. The V gene's germline CDR1 is GTSNPN and CDR2 SVGIG (reference sequence). V lost 4 bases and J lost 5; bases outside the gene matches: 15. DNA of the CDR3: TGTGCCTGGACCGACAGGGGTAGGAAGCGTATGGAGACCCAGTACTTC. Its protein is CAWTDRGRKRMETQYF.

In this sample, this clonotype turned up a few times. The rearrangement links TRBV12-3 or TRBV12-4 to TRBJ2-5; D remains unclear. V was pared by 3 bases and J by 1 base, with 6 bases between. The CDR3 runs to 13 residues. CDR3 in amino acids: CASSFGLQETQYF. The CDR3 nucleotides read TGTGCCAGCAGTTTTGGCCTCCAAGAGACCCAGTACTTC.

The J gene is TRBJ1-3, the V gene TRBV15; possibly TRBD1 for D (6 bases). Deletions cut 0 bases from V and 0 bases from J, with 9 bases between. Per germline, CDR1 LNHNV and CDR2 YYDKDF (reference sequence). The CDR3 runs to 16 residues. The CDR3 nucleotides are TGTGCCACCAGCAGAGATCCGACAGGCTCTGGAAACACCATATATTTT. Protein product: CATSRDPTGSGNTIYF. Combining the CDR3 with reference TRBV15 and TRBJ1-3 gives the whole variable domain DAMVIQNPRYQVTQFGKPVTLSCSQTLNHNVMYWYQQKSSQAPKLLFHYYDKDFNNEADTPDNFQSRRPNTSFCFLDIRSPGLGDTAMYLCATSRDPTGSGNTIYFGEGSWLTVV.

The chain combines TRBV30 with TRBJ1-3; D ambiguous. Germline CDR1 GTSNPN, CDR2 SVGIG (reference sequence). The V end lost 3 bases, the J end lost 9 bases, and 12 bases lay between the germline ends. CDR3 length equals 12 residues. The CDR3: CAWSLQIPTIYF. The CDR3, as DNA: TGTGCCTGGAGCCTACAGATCCCCACCATATATTTT.

The J gene is TRBJ2-7, the V gene TRBV20-1, with 8 positions matching TRBD2. CDR3 length: 15 amino acids. Unmatched junction bases numbered 9, after V lost 5 bases and J lost 0 bases. The V gene's germline CDR1 is DFQATT and CDR2 SNEGSKA (reference sequence). The DNA for the CDR3 is TGCAGTGCTGGCGGGGGGACCGACGGCTCCTACGAGCAGTACTTC. Amino acid sequence: CSAGGGTDGSYEQYF.

This chain uses TRBV4-1 with TRBJ2-5; 7 nucleotides agree with TRBD1. V was clipped by 4 bases and J by 2 bases; unmatched bases: 7. This CDR3 region has 15 residues. Per germline, CDR1 MGHRA and CDR2 YSYEKL. Here the CDR3 DNA reads TGCGCCAGCAGCCCAGGGACAGCGAAACAAGAGACCCAGTACTTC. The encoded protein is CASSPGTAKQETQYF.

The CDR3: CASSTIGLAGAYEQYF. Here the CDR3 DNA reads TGTGCCAGCAGCACCATAGGACTAGCGGGGGCCTACGAGCAGTACTTC. This chain connects TRBV7-2 to TRBJ2-7; 13 nucleotides align to TRBD2. V trimming: 5 bases; J trimming: 2 bases; junction bases outside the gene matches: 6. The germline V gene has CDR1 SGHTA and CDR2 FQGNSA. The CDR3 totals 16 residues.

This chain uses TRBV7-3 with TRBJ2-2, with 7 bases lining up with TRBD2. This CDR3 has 16 residues. V was pared by 5 bases and J by 4 bases, with 10 bases of the junction left unmatched. Germline CDR1 is SGHTA and CDR2 is FQGTGA. For the CDR3, the DNA is TGTGCCAGCAGCCTCGGGGGAGGGAGGACCACCGGGGAGCTGTTTTTT. This gives the protein CASSLGGGRTTGELFF.

This chain uses TRBV20-1 with TRBJ2-1; 8 positions match TRBD2. The CDR3 length is 18 residues. The junction had 10 bases not matched to a gene; V was cut back by 0 bases and J by 0 bases. Germline V gene lookup returns CDR1 DFQATT and CDR2 SNEGSKA (reference sequence). CDR3 amino acids: CSARDRRERGSSYNEQFF. For the CDR3, the DNA is TGCAGTGCTAGAGATCGTCGGGAGCGGGGGAGCTCCTACAATGAGCAGTTCTTC.

V and J are TRBV12-3 or TRBV12-4 and TRBJ1-1, with D perhaps TRBD1 (6 bases). With 2 bases removed from V and 11 bases from J, the gap between germline ends came to 12 bases. This CDR3 is 12 amino acids long. The CDR3 nucleotides read TGTGCCAGCAGTTTATGGGCAGGGGAGGCTTTCTTT. Translation: CASSLWAGEAFF.

The genes are TRBV6-6 and TRBJ2-2, with TRBD1 matching over 9 bases. The V gene end was trimmed by 6 bases and the J gene end by 5 bases; junction bases not matched to a gene: 7. The CDR3 spans 15 residues. Germline V gives CDR1 MNHNY, CDR2 SVGAGI (reference sequence). CDR3 coding DNA: TGTGCCAGCAGCGATCCGGGACAGGGAACCGGGGAGCTGTTTTTT. As protein: CASSDPGQGTGELFF.

V usage is TRBV15 and J usage is TRBJ2-4; D ambiguous. This CDR3 is 12 amino acids long. V gave up 0 bases and J gave up 8 bases, with 5 bases separating them. The V gene's germline CDR1 is LNHNV and CDR2 YYDKDF (reference sequence). The DNA for the CDR3 is TGTGCCACCAGCAGAGATGGTTACATTCAGTACTTC. Translation gives CATSRDGYIQYF.

The J gene is TRBJ2-1, the V gene TRBV20-1; TRBD1 agrees at 9 bases. Germline V CDR1 and CDR2: DFQATT, SNEGSKA (reference sequence). CDR3 length: 15 residues. V lost 8 bases, J lost 9 bases, and 17 bases stayed unmatched. CDR3 nucleotides: TGCAGTCATTCGACAGGGGGTCGGGGTTTTAGTGAGCAGTTCTTC. Its translation is CSHSTGGRGFSEQFF.

The V and J genes are TRBV4-1 and TRBJ2-1; D may be TRBD2 (6 bases). The CDR3 has 17 residues. The germline gives CDR1 MGHRA, CDR2 YSYEKL. V lost 2 bases and J 6 bases, leaving 20 bases between the germline ends. The CDR3 here is CASSQPSGVGIINEQFF. The CDR3, as DNA: TGCGCCAGCAGCCAACCTTCGGGGGTCGGGATTATCAATGAGCAGTTCTTC.

The rearrangement joins TRBV7-3 to TRBJ1-1, with D unresolved. Germline V CDR1 and CDR2: SGHTA, FQGTGA. Trimming took 1 base from V and 0 from J, leaving 12 bases between them. The CDR3 runs 16 residues. CDR3 sequence: CASSLRAPGMNTEAFF. The CDR3 bases are TGTGCCAGCAGCTTAAGGGCCCCGGGGATGAACACTGAAGCTTTCTTT.

The chain is built from TRBV18 and TRBJ1-1; TRBD1 aligns across 8 bases. With 2 bases clipped from V and 5 bases from J, the junction kept 4 bases outside the gene matches. Germline CDR1 KGHSH, CDR2 LQKENI. The CDR3 has 14 amino acids. The CDR3 DNA sequence: TGTGCCAGCTCACCATCAGGGGGCCTTACTGAAGCTTTCTTT. Translating it yields CASSPSGGLTEAFF.

The genes are TRBV14 and TRBJ2-3, with 9 bases lining up with TRBD2. V gave up 4 bases and J gave up 0 bases; unmatched junction bases: 8. There are 17 residues in the CDR3. Germline loops: CDR1 SGHDN, CDR2 FVKESK. Here the CDR3 reads CASSPFAGGGSTDTQYF. In DNA form, the CDR3 reads TGTGCCAGCAGCCCCTTCGCGGGAGGGGGCAGCACAGATACGCAGTATTTT.

J is TRBJ1-2 and V is TRBV25-1, with D perhaps TRBD1 (5 bases). The germline V gene has CDR1 MGHDK and CDR2 SYGVNS. The CDR3 has 12 amino acids. V was pared by 2 bases and J by 6 bases, with 7 bases between. CDR3 region: CASSEQGDGYTF. The DNA for the CDR3 is TGTGCCAGCAGTGAACAGGGCGATGGCTACACCTTC.